The next 2 T cell receptor beta chains were all read from a single sample in a study of shared clonotypes between healthy human individuals. The assay was immunoSEQ multiplex PCR, and TCRdb's table has in-frame clones only and misses some. Of fewer than 600,000 clones in the sample, about 74% were seen once. Source material: PBMCs. The receptor source for this set is a middle-aged woman in good health. Some clones in this sample may be carry-over from other donors' samples.

This clone showed up just a few times. A far larger clone is off by one base, so a read error is likely. DNA of the CDR3: TGCGCCAGCAGCCAAATACGGGGGAACTACAATGAGCAGTTCTTC. Its protein product is CASSQIRGNYNEQFF. The chain carries TRBV4-3 and TRBJ2-1; maybe TRBD2 (6 bases). Germline CDR1 is LGHNA and CDR2 is YSLEER. V shed 2 bases and J shed 3 bases, with 11 bases lying between them. CDR3 size: 15 residues.

Turning to this clone: A far more abundant clone sits one base away, making this likely a read error. The chain is built from TRBV5-1 and TRBJ2-7, with D perhaps TRBD2 (6 bases). The CDR3 covers 14 residues. The germline gives CDR1 SGHRS, CDR2 YFSETQ. The CDR3 sequence is CATPFGGLSCEQYF. The CDR3 bases are TGCGCCACCCCTTTCGGGGGATTATCCTGCGAGCAGTACTTC.